Listed below are T cell receptor beta chains from one sample, sequenced in a study of control samples from healthy donors and cancer patients. Generated by immunoSEQ multiplex PCR, the TCRdb table keeps only in-frame clones and is missing some. Found here are some 110,000 clones, 80% to 90% of them singletons; the top ten hold 1.1%. Specimen: PBMCs. The receptor source for this set is a woman in her forties or fifties with colorectal cancer. Both conserved end residues are part of each CDR3. The order of the fields is clone size, V gene, J gene, D gene, CDR3 protein, CDR3 DNA. D genes are given only for firm matches. Clone size appears in some rows only: once, few, many, or a class for an expanded clone.

few	TRBV12-3/TRBV12-4	TRBJ1-2	.	CASTYHPDRGYTF	TGTGCCAGCACCTATCATCCGGATCGGGGCTACACCTTC
once	TRBV18	TRBJ1-3	TRBD1	CASSTGNGNTIYF	TGTGCCAGCTCGACAGGGAACGGAAACACCATATATTTT
.	TRBV11-2	TRBJ1-1	TRBD1	CASSPADSRQGVLGAFF	TGTGCCAGCAGCCCAGCGGATTCAAGGCAGGGGGTCCTGGGAGCTTTCTTT
.	TRBV3-1/TRBV3-2	TRBJ1-6	.	CASSQTLQEYYNSPLHF	TGTGCCAGCAGCCAAACCCTCCAGGAGTACTATAATTCACCCCTCCACTTT
.	TRBV5-1	TRBJ2-2	TRBD1	CASRPGQGPGELFF	TGCGCCAGCAGACCGGGACAGGGTCCCGGGGAGCTGTTTTTT
.	TRBV6-5	TRBJ1-4	TRBD1	CASTPTGKFREKLFF	TGTGCCAGCACACCGACAGGGAAGTTCCGCGAAAAACTGTTTTTT
once	TRBV18	TRBJ2-1	.	CASSRAGKSYNEQFF	TGTGCCAGCTCACGCGCAGGGAAGTCCTACAATGAGCAGTTCTTC
.	TRBV7-9	TRBJ2-1	.	CASSLEGGEQFF	TGTGCCAGCAGCTTGGAGGGAGGAGAGCAGTTCTTC
.	TRBV2	TRBJ1-2	.	CASSEGTAYGYTF	TGTGCCAGCAGTGAAGGGACGGCTTATGGCTACACCTTC
.	TRBV2	TRBJ1-5	.	CASSEASMAGDNQPQHF	TGTGCCAGCAGTGAAGCGTCCATGGCTGGGGACAATCAGCCCCAGCATTTT
.	TRBV9	TRBJ1-2	.	CASSVGTLGNYGYTF	TGTGCCAGCAGCGTAGGGACACTGGGAAACTATGGCTACACCTTC
few	TRBV3-1/TRBV3-2	TRBJ2-1	.	CASSQVGLASEQFF	TGTGCCAGCAGCCAAGTAGGGCTAGCAAGTGAGCAGTTCTTC
once	TRBV19	TRBJ1-5	TRBD1	CANREIITGAGQPQHF	TGTGCCAATAGAGAAATAATCACAGGGGCAGGTCAGCCCCAGCATTTT
.	TRBV15	TRBJ1-2	.	CATSGDRYGYTF	TGTGCCACCAGCGGAGACAGGTATGGCTACACCTTC
.	TRBV30	TRBJ2-1	TRBD2	CAWSRTSEYNEQFF	TGTGCCTGGAGCCGGACTAGCGAGTACAATGAGCAGTTCTTC
.	TRBV7-9	TRBJ2-5	.	CASSLVGETQYF	TGTGCCAGCAGCTTAGTTGGGGAGACCCAGTACTTC